These 5 T cell receptor beta chains came from one sample sequenced in a study of T cell responses to AZD1222 COVID-19 vaccine. Using immunoSEQ multiplex PCR, the repertoire was profiled, and TCRdb retains in-frame clones only, with some absent. The sample lists some 120,000 clones; 80% to 90% were seen once. The material sequenced was peripheral blood, taken on day 0 of AZD1222 vaccination. The source of these receptors is an adult in good health.

The chain has TRBV1 and TRBJ1-1. TRBV1 is a known pseudogene. This CDR3 region has 14 residues. The CDR3 DNA reads TGCACCAGCAGCCAAGATATGGGTAGCACTGAAGCTTTCTTT. It specifies CTSSQDMGSTEAFF.

The chain joins TRBV9 to TRBJ2-7; 13 bases map to TRBD2. J lost 2 bases, V lost 4 bases, and 6 bases had no gene match. Germline CDR1 SGDLS, CDR2 YYNGEE. CDR3 size: 16 residues. CDR3 nucleotides: TGTGCCAGCAGCCTGAGCGGGACTAGCGGGACCTACGAGCAGTACTTC. Residues: CASSLSGTSGTYEQYF. The whole variable domain, remainder taken from reference TRBV9 and TRBJ2-7, is DSGVTQTPKHLITATGQRVTLRCSPRSGDLSVYWYQQSLDQGLQFLIQYYNGEERAKGNILERFSAQQFPDLHSELNLSSLELGDSALYFCASSLSGTSGTYEQYFGPGTRLTVT.

This clone was recorded only once. The chain combines TRBV4-2 with TRBJ1-1, with D tentatively TRBD1 (5 bases). Trimming cost V 3 bases and J 1 base, with 9 bases left between them. The CDR3 has 14 residues. Germline CDR1 and CDR2: LGHNA and YNFKEQ. CDR3 DNA sequence: TGTGCCAGCAGCCAGCGGACATCGAACACTGAAGCTTTCTTT. Amino acid sequence: CASSQRTSNTEAFF.

The V call is TRBV11-1, the J call TRBJ2-3; TRBD2 is a possible D gene (6 bases). V lost 5 bases to trimming and J lost 6 bases, with 12 bases between them. The CDR3 is made up of 13 amino acids. Germline CDR1 reads SGHAT; CDR2 reads FQDESV (reference sequence). The CDR3 protein is CASSLGSADTQYF. The DNA of the CDR3 is TGTGCCAGCAGCCTCGGGAGTGCGGATACGCAGTATTTT.

This clone was found once. The chain is built from TRBV2 and TRBJ1-5; D not resolved. This CDR3 comprises 14 residues. Germline V CDR1 and CDR2: SNHLY, FYNNEI. Between the trimmed V and J ends, which lost 5 bases and 7 bases, there was a span of 15 bases. The CDR3 DNA reads TGTGCCAGCAGTAACCTCATAGCCGTGCAGCCCCAGCATTTT. Translation: CASSNLIAVQPQHF. The full variable domain, in which reference TRBV2 and TRBJ1-5 provide the parts outside the CDR3, is EPEVTQTPSHQVTQMGQEVILRCVPISNHLYFYWYRQILGQKVEFLVSFYNNEISEKSEIFDDQFSVERPDGSNFTLKIRSTKLEDSAMYFCASSNLIAVQPQHFGDGTRLSIL.